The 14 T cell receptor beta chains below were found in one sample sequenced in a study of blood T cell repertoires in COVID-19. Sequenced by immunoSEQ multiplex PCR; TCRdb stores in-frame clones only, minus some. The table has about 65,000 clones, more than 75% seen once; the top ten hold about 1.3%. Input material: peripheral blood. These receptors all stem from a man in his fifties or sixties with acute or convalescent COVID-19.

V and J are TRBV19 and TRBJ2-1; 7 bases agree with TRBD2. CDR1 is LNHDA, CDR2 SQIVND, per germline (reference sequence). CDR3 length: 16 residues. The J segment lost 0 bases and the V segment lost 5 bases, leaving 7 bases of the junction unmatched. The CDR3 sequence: CASSPRLASSYNEQFF. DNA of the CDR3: TGTGCCAGTAGTCCCCGACTAGCAAGCTCCTACAATGAGCAGTTCTTC.

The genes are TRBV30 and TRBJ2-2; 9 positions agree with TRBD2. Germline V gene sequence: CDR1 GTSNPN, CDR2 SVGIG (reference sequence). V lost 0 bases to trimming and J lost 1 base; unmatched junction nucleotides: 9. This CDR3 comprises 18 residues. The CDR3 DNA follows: TGTGCCTGGAGTGTAAATGTTCCTAGCGGGGTGAACACCGGGGAGCTGTTTTTT. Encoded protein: CAWSVNVPSGVNTGELFF. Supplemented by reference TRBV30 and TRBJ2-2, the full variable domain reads SQTIHQWPATLVQPVGSPLSLECTVEGTSNPNLYWYRQAAGRGLQLLFYSVGIGQISSEVPQNLSASRPQDRQFILSSKKLLLSDSGFYLCAWSVNVPSGVNTGELFFGEGSRLTVL.

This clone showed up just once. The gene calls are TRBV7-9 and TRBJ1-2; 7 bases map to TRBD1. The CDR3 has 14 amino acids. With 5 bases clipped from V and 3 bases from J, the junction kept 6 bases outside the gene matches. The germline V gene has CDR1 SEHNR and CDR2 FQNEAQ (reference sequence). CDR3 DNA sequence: TGTGCCAGCAGCCGCAGACAGGGTGACTATGGCTACACCTTC. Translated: CASSRRQGDYGYTF.

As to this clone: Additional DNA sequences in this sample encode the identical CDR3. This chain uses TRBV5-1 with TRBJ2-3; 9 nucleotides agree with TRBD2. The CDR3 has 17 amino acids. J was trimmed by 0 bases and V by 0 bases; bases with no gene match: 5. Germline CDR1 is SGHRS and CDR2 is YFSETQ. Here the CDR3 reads CASSLGLAGKSTDTQYF. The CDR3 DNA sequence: TGCGCCAGCAGCTTGGGGCTAGCGGGAAAGAGCACAGATACGCAGTATTTT. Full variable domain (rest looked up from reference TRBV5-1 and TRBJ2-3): KAGVTQTPRYLIKTRGQQVTLSCSPISGHRSVSWYQQTPGQGLQFLFEYFSETQRNKGNFPGRFSGRQFSNSRSEMNVSTLELGDSALYLCASSLGLAGKSTDTQYFGPGTRLTVL.

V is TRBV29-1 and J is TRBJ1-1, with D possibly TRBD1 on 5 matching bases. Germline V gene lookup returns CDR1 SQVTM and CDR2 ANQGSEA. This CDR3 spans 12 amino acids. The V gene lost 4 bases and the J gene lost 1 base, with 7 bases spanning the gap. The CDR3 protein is CSVVGENTEAFF. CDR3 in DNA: TGCAGCGTTGTAGGGGAGAACACTGAAGCTTTCTTT. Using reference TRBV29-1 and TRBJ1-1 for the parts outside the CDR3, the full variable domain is SAVISQKPSRDICQRGTSLTIQCQVDSQVTMMFWYRQQPGQSLTLIATANQGSEATYESGFVIDKFPISRPNLTFSTLTVSNMSPEDSSIYLCSVVGENTEAFFGQGTRLTVV.

As DNA, the CDR3 is TGTGCCAGCCGGGGACAGGGAGGTAACACCATATATTTT. Residues: CASRGQGGNTIYF. V usage is TRBV27 and J usage is TRBJ1-3; 9 bases are shared with TRBD1. Trimming cost V 8 bases and J 7 bases; bases outside gene matches: 6. The CDR3 spans 13 residues. Germline CDR1 is MNHEY and CDR2 is SMNVEV (reference sequence).

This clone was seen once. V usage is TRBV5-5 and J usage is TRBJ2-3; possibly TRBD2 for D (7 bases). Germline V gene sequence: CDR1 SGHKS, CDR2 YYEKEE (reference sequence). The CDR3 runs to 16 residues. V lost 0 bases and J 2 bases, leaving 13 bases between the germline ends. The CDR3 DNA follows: TGTGCCAGCAGCTTGGTTGCGGGGGCCTTCACAGATACGCAGTATTTT. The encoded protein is CASSLVAGAFTDTQYF. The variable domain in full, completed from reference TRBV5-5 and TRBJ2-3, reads DAGVTQSPTHLIKTRGQQVTLRCSPISGHKSVSWYQQVLGQGPQFIFQYYEKEERGRGNFPDRFSARQFPNYSSELNVNALLLGDSALYLCASSLVAGAFTDTQYFGPGTRLTVL.

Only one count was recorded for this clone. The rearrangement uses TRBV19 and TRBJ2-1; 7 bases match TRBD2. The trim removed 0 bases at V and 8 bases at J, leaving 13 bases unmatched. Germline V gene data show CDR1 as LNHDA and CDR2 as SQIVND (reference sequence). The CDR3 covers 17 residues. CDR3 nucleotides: TGTGCCAGTAGTATAGATCTGGGGAGCGGGGTGCAATATGAGCAGTTCTTC. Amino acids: CASSIDLGSGVQYEQFF.

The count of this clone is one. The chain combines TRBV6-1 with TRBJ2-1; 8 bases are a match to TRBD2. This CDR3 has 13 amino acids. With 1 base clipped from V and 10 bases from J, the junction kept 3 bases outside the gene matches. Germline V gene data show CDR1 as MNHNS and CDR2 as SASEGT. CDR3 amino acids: CASSEGGGREQFF. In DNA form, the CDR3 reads TGTGCCAGCAGTGAAGGCGGGGGGAGGGAGCAGTTCTTC.

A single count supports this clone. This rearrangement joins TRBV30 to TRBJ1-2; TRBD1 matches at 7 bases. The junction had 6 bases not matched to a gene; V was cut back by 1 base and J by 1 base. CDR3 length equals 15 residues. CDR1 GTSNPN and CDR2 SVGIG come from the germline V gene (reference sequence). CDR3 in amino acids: CAWSGETGSNYGYTF. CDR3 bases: TGTGCCTGGAGTGGTGAGACAGGGAGTAACTATGGCTACACCTTC.

The CDR3 is CASSFGGLGDEQFF. The CDR3 DNA follows: TGTGCCAGCAGTTTCGGGGGGTTAGGCGATGAGCAGTTCTTC. This rearrangement joins TRBV6-6 to TRBJ2-1, with 7 bases lining up with TRBD2. Germline V gives CDR1 MNHNY, CDR2 SVGAGI (reference sequence). The CDR3 extends over 14 amino acids. Trimming at V came to 4 bases and at J to 8 bases, leaving 8 bases not matched to a gene.

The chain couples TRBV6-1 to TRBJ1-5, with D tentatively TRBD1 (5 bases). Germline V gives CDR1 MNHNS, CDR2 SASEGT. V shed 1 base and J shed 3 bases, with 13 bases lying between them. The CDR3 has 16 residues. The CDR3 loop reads CASSEGPGASNQPQHF. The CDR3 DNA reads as TGTGCCAGCAGTGAAGGGCCTGGGGCCTCCAATCAGCCCCAGCATTTT.

CDR3: CASSLQAGNNQPQHF. The CDR3 DNA reads TGTGCCAGCAGCTTACAGGCTGGGAACAATCAGCCCCAGCATTTT. V is TRBV5-6 and J is TRBJ1-5; possibly TRBD1 for D (5 bases). The V end lost 2 bases, the J end lost 3 bases, and 12 bases lay between the germline ends. Germline CDR1 reads SGHDT; CDR2 reads YYEEEE. This CDR3 has 15 residues.

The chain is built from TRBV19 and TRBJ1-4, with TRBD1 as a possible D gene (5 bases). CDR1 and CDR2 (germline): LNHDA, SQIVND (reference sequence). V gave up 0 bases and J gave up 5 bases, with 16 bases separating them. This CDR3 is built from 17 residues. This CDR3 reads CASSIDLRARTNEKLFF. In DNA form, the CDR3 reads TGTGCCAGTAGTATAGATCTTCGAGCCAGGACAAATGAAAAACTGTTTTTT.